Listed below are T cell receptor beta chains from one sample, sequenced in a study of T cell responses to AZD1222 COVID-19 vaccine. TCRdb's copy holds only in-frame clones and misses some; the assay was immunoSEQ multiplex PCR. The sample has roughly 85,000 clones; 88% are singletons. The specimen was peripheral blood, collected on day 0 of MenACWY control vaccination. Source of these receptors: an adult in good health. Each CDR3 is given with its conserved first and last residue. Fields, in order: V gene, D gene, J gene, clone size, CDR3 DNA, CDR3 protein. A D gene is named only where the DNA matches it firmly. Expanded clones get a size class; other rows say once, few or many, or leave the size out.

TRBV25-1,TRBD2,TRBJ2-1,NA,TGTGCCAGCAGTGAGGGGGGACTAGCCCCCTACAATGAGCAGTTCTTC,CASSEGGLAPYNEQFF
TRBV19,TRBD1,TRBJ1-5,NA,TGTGCCAGTAGTACAGGGGGCTTTCAGCCCCAGCATTTT,CASSTGGFQPQHF
TRBV5-4,TRBD2,TRBJ2-7,NA,TGTGCCAGCAGCTTCGGGGGGAGAGACGAGCAGTACTTC,CASSFGGRDEQYF
TRBV27,NA,TRBJ2-7,NA,TGTGCCAGCAGTTTAATAGGACGGTTAACCTACGAGCAGTACTTC,CASSLIGRLTYEQYF
TRBV5-1,TRBD2,TRBJ2-3,NA,TGCGCCAGCAAATTAGCGGGGGCCCGAGATACGCAGTATTTT,CASKLAGARDTQYF
TRBV2,TRBD1,TRBJ1-2,NA,TGTGCCAGCAGTGTGGGACAGGGGGCGAACTATGGCTACACCTTC,CASSVGQGANYGYTF
TRBV5-4,NA,TRBJ1-1,NA,TGTGCCAGCAGCTTCCCGCCCTTCCTAGGCACTGAAGCTTTCTTT,CASSFPPFLGTEAFF
TRBV30,NA,TRBJ2-7,NA,TGTGCCTGGAGTGGGGGAACCTACGAGCAGTACTTC,CAWSGGTYEQYF
TRBV6-2/TRBV6-3,NA,TRBJ2-2,NA,TGTGCCAGCAGTTACTCGATCACGAACACCGGGGAGCTGTTTTTT,CASSYSITNTGELFF
TRBV5-6,NA,TRBJ1-1,few,TGTGCCAGCAGCTTTAACAGGGCTCTCACTGAAGCTTTCTTT,CASSFNRALTEAFF
TRBV7-2,NA,TRBJ2-2,NA,TGTGCCAGCAGCCCAGCTTGGGGTCGGGAGTCGGCCGGGGAGCTGTTTTTT,CASSPAWGRESAGELFF
TRBV2,NA,TRBJ1-6,NA,TGTGCCAGTAATGAACAAGCACTGAATAATTCACCCCTCCACTTT,CASNEQALNNSPLHF
TRBV6-5,TRBD2,TRBJ2-3,NA,TGTGCCAGCAGGGGTAGCGGGGGGCCCACAGATACGCAGTATTTT,CASRGSGGPTDTQYF
TRBV7-2,NA,TRBJ1-1,NA,TGTGCCAGCAGCTTAAGAAGCGGAGGGGGATTCATGAACACTGAAGCTTTCTTT,CASSLRSGGGFMNTEAFF
TRBV23-1,NA,TRBJ2-2,NA,TGCGCCAGCATGGATTGGCACACCGGGGAGCTGTTTTTT,CASMDWHTGELFF
TRBV11-3,NA,TRBJ2-7,NA,TGTGCCAGCAGCTTAGACGGATCCTACGAGCAGTACTTC,CASSLDGSYEQYF
TRBV5-6,NA,TRBJ2-7,once,TGTGCCAGCAGCTTGGTCGGGGCTGGCGAGCAGTACTTC,CASSLVGAGEQYF
TRBV5-1,NA,TRBJ1-1,NA,TGCGCCAGCAGCAAAGCTCCCCCCGGGGCCAACACTGAAGCTTTCTTT,CASSKAPPGANTEAFF
TRBV5-4,NA,TRBJ1-5,NA,TGTGCCAGCAGCTTGGCGCCTACGGCAAATCAGCCCCAGCATTTT,CASSLAPTANQPQHF
TRBV3-1/TRBV3-2,NA,TRBJ1-6,NA,TGTGCCAGCAGGCTGGGAATGGAGTATAATTCACCCCTCCACTTT,CASRLGMEYNSPLHF
TRBV7-9,NA,TRBJ1-5,NA,TGTGCCAGCAGCTTAGGAGAAAAGCAGCCCCAGCATTTT,CASSLGEKQPQHF
TRBV2,TRBD1,TRBJ1-2,NA,TGTGCCAGCACAGGGCAGGGGGAATTCTATGGCTACACCTTC,CASTGQGEFYGYTF
TRBV11-2,NA,TRBJ1-6,once,TGTGCCAGCAGCTTAGTGAGTGATTCACCCCTCCACTTT,CASSLVSDSPLHF
TRBV7-6,NA,TRBJ2-1,NA,TGTGCCAGCAGCCGTCTTATAGGGTTCAATGAGCAGTTCTTC,CASSRLIGFNEQFF
TRBV6-2/TRBV6-3,NA,TRBJ1-4,NA,TGTGCCAGCAGCCTAACAAGGACCAATGAAAAACTGTTTTTT,CASSLTRTNEKLFF
TRBV6-5,TRBD1,TRBJ2-1,NA,TGTGCCAGCACGGGACCGACAGGGGCTAATGAGCAGTTCTTC,CASTGPTGANEQFF
TRBV19,NA,TRBJ1-2,NA,TGTGCCAGTAGTATCAGTGGCTATGGCTACACCTTC,CASSISGYGYTF
TRBV5-1,TRBD1,TRBJ2-4,NA,TGCGCCAGCAGCTTGAGGGACAGGGGAGCCAAAAACATTCAGTACTTC,CASSLRDRGAKNIQYF
TRBV5-1,NA,TRBJ1-4,once,TGCGCCAGCAGCTTGGAGTCAGCAACTAATGAAAAACTGTTTTTT,CASSLESATNEKLFF
TRBV13,TRBD2,TRBJ2-3,NA,TGTGCCAGCAGCTCCCGGGACTACGGCACAGATACGCAGTATTTT,CASSSRDYGTDTQYF
TRBV2,TRBD1,TRBJ1-1,NA,TGTGCCAGCAGGGGGACAGGGCAGAACACTGAAGCTTTCTTT,CASRGTGQNTEAFF
TRBV7-2,NA,TRBJ2-1,NA,TGTGCCAGCAGCTTAATGGAGTTCTACAATGAGCAGTTCTTC,CASSLMEFYNEQFF
TRBV28,TRBD1,TRBJ1-1,NA,TGTGCCAGCAGTTCTCGGGGGACAGGGCTGAACACTGAAGCTTTCTTT,CASSSRGTGLNTEAFF
TRBV19,NA,TRBJ1-5,NA,TGTGCCAGTAGTACCACCCGCCAGGATGGGAGACAGCCCCAGCATTTT,CASSTTRQDGRQPQHF
TRBV3-1/TRBV3-2,NA,TRBJ1-1,NA,TGTGCCAGCAGCCTCAAGGAAGCTTTCTTT,CASSLKEAFF
TRBV7-2,NA,TRBJ1-2,NA,TGTGCCAGCAGCTCAAGGGAGACAGGATACTATGGCTACACCTTC,CASSSRETGYYGYTF
TRBV5-6,NA,TRBJ1-5,few,TGTGCCAGCAGCTTGGACAGGGCCCCCAATCAGCCCCAGCATTTT,CASSLDRAPNQPQHF
TRBV28,NA,TRBJ1-4,NA,TGTGCCAGCAGTCAAGACCGGGACGTTAATGAAAAACTGTTTTTT,CASSQDRDVNEKLFF
TRBV6-2/TRBV6-3,NA,TRBJ2-2,NA,TGTGCCAGCAGTTATGTGTACACCGGGGAGCTGTTTTTT,CASSYVYTGELFF
TRBV5-6,NA,TRBJ2-1,once,TGTGCCAGCAGCCCCGACAGTTACAATGAGCAGTTCTTC,CASSPDSYNEQFF
TRBV7-2,NA,TRBJ2-1,NA,TGTGCCAGCAGCTTTTCAAGACAGAATGAGCAGTTCTTC,CASSFSRQNEQFF
TRBV7-2,TRBD1,TRBJ1-2,NA,TGTGCCAGCAGCGTGGACAGGCCTCTCTATGGCTACACCTTC,CASSVDRPLYGYTF
TRBV7-2,NA,TRBJ2-5,NA,TGTGCCAGCAGCCGGCCGGGACGTCAAGAGACCCAGTACTTC,CASSRPGRQETQYF
TRBV7-2,TRBD1,TRBJ1-5,once,TGTGCCAGCAGCCTAGTTGGACAGGATCAGCCCCAGCATTTT,CASSLVGQDQPQHF
TRBV14,TRBD1,TRBJ2-5,few,TGTGCCAGCAGCCGGGACAGGCGTCCCGGGGAGACCCAGTACTTC,CASSRDRRPGETQYF
TRBV7-9,NA,TRBJ2-5,many,TGTTCAACCGGGACAACAACGGAGACCCAGTACTTC,CSTGTTTETQYF